These T cell receptor beta chains were read from a single sample in a study of cytomegalovirus exposure and HLA in healthy donors. Clones were read by immunoSEQ multiplex PCR, and TCRdb kept only the in-frame ones, dropping some. The table shows a few hundred thousand clones, with around nine tenths occurring only once. Sequences were obtained from PBMCs. These receptor sequences come from a young woman in good health and CMV-seronegative. The CDR3 runs from the conserved cysteine through the conserved F or W. The D gene is left open where the match is weak. The size of a clone is reported for some rows only, either as once, few or many, or as a class for expanded clones.

v_gene	j_gene	d_gene	abundance	CDR3aa	CDR3nt
TRBV11-2	TRBJ1-3	.	.	CASSFGGRNTIYF	TGTGCCAGCAGCTTCGGGGGGAGAAACACCATATATTTT
TRBV9	TRBJ1-1	TRBD1	.	CASSGAGTGNTEAFF	TGTGCCAGCAGCGGCGCCGGGACAGGGAACACTGAAGCTTTCTTT
TRBV28	TRBJ2-7	TRBD1	.	CASTRLTGGYEQYF	TGTGCCAGCACCCGACTGACAGGGGGCTACGAGCAGTACTTC
TRBV19	TRBJ2-2	TRBD1	.	CASSQGTANTGELFF	TGTGCCAGTAGTCAGGGGACAGCGAACACCGGGGAGCTGTTTTTT
TRBV5-4	TRBJ2-1	.	.	CASSLRGNYNEQFF	TGTGCCAGCAGCTTGAGAGGGAACTACAATGAGCAGTTCTTC
TRBV6-1	TRBJ2-7	.	.	CASNFDGSSYEQYF	TGTGCCAGCAACTTTGACGGGTCCTCCTACGAGCAGTACTTC
TRBV27	TRBJ2-7	TRBD2	.	CASSWGGGVYEQYF	TGTGCCAGCAGTTGGGGGGGAGGGGTTTACGAGCAGTACTTC
TRBV13	TRBJ1-2	.	.	CASSLALGTPYGYTF	TGTGCCAGCAGCTTAGCCCTCGGGACACCCTATGGCTACACCTTC
TRBV28	TRBJ1-4	.	.	CASRTQIGVLNEKLFF	TGTGCCAGCAGGACTCAAATCGGGGTTCTTAATGAAAAACTGTTTTTT
TRBV27	TRBJ2-7	.	.	CASSSLNNEQYF	TGTGCCAGCAGTTCCTTGAACAACGAGCAGTACTTC
TRBV5-1	TRBJ1-1	.	.	CASSLPTPGTEAFF	TGCGCCAGCAGCTTGCCCACCCCGGGGACAGAAGCTTTCTTT
TRBV30	TRBJ1-1	.	few	CAWSVLDRPNTEAFF	TGTGCCTGGAGTGTACTTGACAGGCCGAACACTGAAGCTTTCTTT
TRBV13	TRBJ1-4	.	.	CASSLRADSPEKLFF	TGTGCCAGCAGCTTAAGGGCCGACAGCCCTGAAAAACTGTTTTTT
TRBV11-3	TRBJ2-1	TRBD2	.	CASSLYFPAGLNEQFF	TGTGCCAGCAGCTTATACTTTCCAGCGGGACTCAATGAGCAGTTCTTC
TRBV29-1	TRBJ2-3	.	.	CSGQDLDTQYF	TGCAGCGGGCAGGATCTGGATACGCAGTATTTT
TRBV6-1	TRBJ2-1	.	.	CASSPLGDEQFF	TGTGCCAGCAGCCCCCTAGGCGATGAGCAGTTCTTC
TRBV27	TRBJ2-1	TRBD2	.	CASSYGTSGRNEQFF	TGTGCCAGCAGTTACGGGACTAGCGGGAGGAATGAGCAGTTCTTC
TRBV19	TRBJ2-7	.	few	CASSAQGLSYEQYF	TGTGCCAGTAGTGCACAGGGTCTCTCCTACGAGCAGTACTTC
TRBV19	TRBJ2-5	TRBD2	.	CASMLAGVGETQYF	TGTGCCAGTATGTTAGCGGGAGTTGGAGAGACCCAGTACTTC
TRBV6-5	TRBJ1-1	.	once	CASSPETAPNTEAFF	TGTGCCAGCAGTCCCGAGACAGCGCCGAACACTGAAGCTTTCTTT
TRBV28	TRBJ1-5	.	.	CASRLSGVGNQPQHF	TGTGCCAGCAGGTTATCAGGGGTAGGGAATCAGCCCCAGCATTTT
TRBV19	TRBJ1-1	.	.	CASSDSMNTEAFF	TGTGCCAGCTCCGACAGCATGAACACTGAAGCTTTCTTT
TRBV11-3	TRBJ2-2	.	.	CASSLDTGLLNTGELFF	TGTGCCAGCAGCTTAGATACGGGACTCCTTAACACCGGGGAGCTGTTTTTT
TRBV2	TRBJ2-7	TRBD2	.	CASRGLAGAGQYF	TGTGCCAGCCGGGGACTAGCGGGAGCCGGGCAGTACTTC
TRBV19	TRBJ1-5	.	.	CASSMLGFGNQPQHF	TGTGCCAGTAGTATGCTGGGCTTCGGCAATCAGCCCCAGCATTTT
TRBV29-1	TRBJ2-2	.	.	CSVEGAGGELFF	TGCAGCGTTGAGGGTGCGGGCGGGGAGCTGTTTTTT
TRBV2	TRBJ2-1	TRBD2	.	CASSLAGGIYNEQFF	TGTGCCAGCAGCTTAGCGGGAGGGATATACAATGAGCAGTTCTTC
TRBV19	TRBJ1-2	TRBD1	.	CASSPGRDRDGGYTF	TGTGCCAGTAGTCCCGGGAGGGACAGGGACGGTGGCTACACCTTC
TRBV7-9	TRBJ2-1	TRBD2	.	CASSPPSGPSYNEQFF	TGTGCCAGCAGTCCGCCTAGCGGACCGTCCTACAATGAGCAGTTCTTC
TRBV10-3	TRBJ1-2	.	.	CAISEWADQYGYTF	TGTGCCATCAGTGAGTGGGCAGACCAGTATGGCTACACCTTC
TRBV19	TRBJ2-7	TRBD1	.	CASSTRPGTAYEQYF	TGTGCCAGTAGTACACGGCCCGGGACAGCCTACGAGCAGTACTTC
TRBV27	TRBJ1-4	.	.	CASSLPGREKLFF	TGTGCCAGCAGTTTACCGGGGAGGGAAAAACTGTTTTTT
TRBV7-8	TRBJ1-1	.	.	CASSPNTGNTEAFF	TGTGCCAGCAGCCCCAATACGGGAAACACTGAAGCTTTCTTT
TRBV11-2	TRBJ2-1	TRBD2	.	CASSLDGGSAYNEQFF	TGTGCCAGCAGCTTAGACGGCGGGAGTGCCTACAATGAGCAGTTCTTC
TRBV27	TRBJ1-2	.	.	CASSTRGNRNGYTF	TGTGCCAGCAGTACAAGGGGAAACAGGAATGGCTACACCTTC
TRBV5-1	TRBJ2-3	TRBD2	.	CASSLGLAVSTDTQYF	TGCGCCAGCAGCTTGGGCCTAGCGGTAAGCACAGATACGCAGTATTTT